This TCR beta chain is drawn from a study of blood T cell repertoires in COVID-19. Study in general: T cells, B-cell-depleted T cells, or PBMCs supplied cDNA or gDNA.

Original methodology: Estimation of nucleated cell counts was performed using reference gene primer amplification. Assay: immunoSEQ multiplex PCR; the TCRdb copy retains only in-frame clones and omits some. V, J and clone size are those of that table, while D and trimming were read from the DNA. The sample lists fewer than 250,000 clones, around 85% occurring once. Individuals aged 18 to 89 years were recruited from some 26 US areas. Cohort 3 recovery required two negative PCRs, clearance, or symptom resolution. This clone was found once. The material sequenced was PBMCs or T cells enriched from blood (not recorded which). The TCR originated in a woman in her twenties or thirties who had recovered from COVID-19.

CDR3 bases: TGTGCCAGCAGTCCCGGGACAGGGAGTCTCTATGGCTACACCTTC. It codes for CASSPGTGSLYGYTF. The genes are TRBV6-4 and TRBJ1-2; 9 bases line up with TRBD1. The junction had 8 bases not matched to a gene; V was cut back by 5 bases and J by 4 bases. The germline gives CDR1 MRHNA, CDR2 SNTAGT. The CDR3 is 15 residues long.